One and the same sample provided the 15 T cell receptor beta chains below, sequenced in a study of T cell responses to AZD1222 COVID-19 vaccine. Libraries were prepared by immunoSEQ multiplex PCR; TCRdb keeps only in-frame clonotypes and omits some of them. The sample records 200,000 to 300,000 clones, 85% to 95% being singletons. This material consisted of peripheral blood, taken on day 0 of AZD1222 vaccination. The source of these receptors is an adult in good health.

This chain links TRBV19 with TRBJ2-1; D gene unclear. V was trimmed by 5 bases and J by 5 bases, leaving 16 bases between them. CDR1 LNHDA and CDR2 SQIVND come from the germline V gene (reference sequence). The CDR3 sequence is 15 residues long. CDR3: CASSLGSTRNNEQFF. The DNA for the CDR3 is TGTGCCAGTAGTCTAGGCTCCACGCGAAACAATGAGCAGTTCTTC.

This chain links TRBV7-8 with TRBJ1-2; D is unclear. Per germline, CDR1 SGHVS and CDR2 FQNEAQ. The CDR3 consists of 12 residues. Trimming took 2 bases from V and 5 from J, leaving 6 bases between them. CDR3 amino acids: CASSLSNYGYTF. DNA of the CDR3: TGTGCCAGCAGCTTAAGTAATTATGGCTACACCTTC.

DNA of the CDR3: TGTGCCAGCAGTCAGACAGGGGGAAGTTCACCCCTCCACTTT. Residues: CASSQTGGSSPLHF. This chain uses TRBV28 with TRBJ1-6, with 9 positions matching TRBD1. The length of the CDR3 is 14 residues. Germline-derived CDR1 and CDR2 are MDHEN and SYDVKM. The junction had 5 bases not matched to a gene; V was cut back by 5 bases and J by 9 bases.

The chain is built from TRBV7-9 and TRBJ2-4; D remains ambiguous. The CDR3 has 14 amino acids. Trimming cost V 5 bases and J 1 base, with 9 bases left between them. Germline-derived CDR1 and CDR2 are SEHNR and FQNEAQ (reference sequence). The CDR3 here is CASSPAVAKNIQYF. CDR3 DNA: TGTGCCAGCAGCCCAGCAGTCGCCAAAAACATTCAGTACTTC.

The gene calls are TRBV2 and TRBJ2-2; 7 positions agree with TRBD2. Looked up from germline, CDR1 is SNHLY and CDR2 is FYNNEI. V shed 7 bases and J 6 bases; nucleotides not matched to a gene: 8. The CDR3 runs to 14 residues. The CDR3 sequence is CASTGLRSSGELFF. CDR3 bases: TGTGCCAGCACGGGACTACGAAGTTCCGGGGAGCTGTTTTTT. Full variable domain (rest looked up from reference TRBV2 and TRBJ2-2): EPEVTQTPSHQVTQMGQEVILRCVPISNHLYFYWYRQILGQKVEFLVSFYNNEISEKSEIFDDQFSVERPDGSNFTLKIRSTKLEDSAMYFCASTGLRSSGELFFGEGSRLTVL.

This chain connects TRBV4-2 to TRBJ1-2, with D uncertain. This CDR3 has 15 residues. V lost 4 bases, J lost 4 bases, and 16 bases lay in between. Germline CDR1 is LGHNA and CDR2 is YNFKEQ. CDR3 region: CASSPRTLVGYGYTF. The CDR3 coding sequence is TGTGCCAGCAGCCCGCGGACCCTGGTGGGCTATGGCTACACCTTC.

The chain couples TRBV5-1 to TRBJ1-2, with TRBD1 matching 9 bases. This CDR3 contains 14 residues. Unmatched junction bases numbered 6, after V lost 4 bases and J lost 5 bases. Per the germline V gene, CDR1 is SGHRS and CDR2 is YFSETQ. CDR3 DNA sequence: TGCGCCAGCAGCAACGGGACAGGGAGATATGGCTACACCTTC. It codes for CASSNGTGRYGYTF. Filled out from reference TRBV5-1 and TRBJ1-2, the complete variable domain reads KAGVTQTPRYLIKTRGQQVTLSCSPISGHRSVSWYQQTPGQGLQFLFEYFSETQRNKGNFPGRFSGRQFSNSRSEMNVSTLELGDSALYLCASSNGTGRYGYTFGSGTRLTVV.

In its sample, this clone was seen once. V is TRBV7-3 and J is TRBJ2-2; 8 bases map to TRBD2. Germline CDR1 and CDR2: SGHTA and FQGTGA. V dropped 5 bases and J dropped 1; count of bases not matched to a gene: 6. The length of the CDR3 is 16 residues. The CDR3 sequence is CASSGTSGGNTGELFF. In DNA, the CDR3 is TGTGCCAGCAGCGGTACGAGCGGGGGGAACACCGGGGAGCTGTTTTTT.

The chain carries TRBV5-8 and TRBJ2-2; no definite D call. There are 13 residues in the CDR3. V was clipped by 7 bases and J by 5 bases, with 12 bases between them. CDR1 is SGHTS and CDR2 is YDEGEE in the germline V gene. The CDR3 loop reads CASLWAGTGELFF. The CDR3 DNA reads TGTGCCAGCCTGTGGGCCGGGACCGGGGAGCTGTTTTTT.

The CDR3, as DNA: TGTGCCAGCAGGGCCGGGACAGGGCGCCGGGAGACCCAGTACTTC. This sequence encodes CASRAGTGRRETQYF. The V gene is TRBV7-2, the J gene TRBJ2-5, with TRBD1 matching 9 bases. Germline CDR1 reads SGHTA; CDR2 reads FQGNSA. Trimming removed 6 bases from V and 5 bases from J; junction bases left unmatched: 10. There are 15 residues in the CDR3. The variable domain in full, completed from reference TRBV7-2 and TRBJ2-5, reads GAGVSQSPSNKVTEKGKDVELRCDPISGHTALYWYRQSLGQGLEFLIYFQGNSAPDKSGLPSDRFSAERTGGSVSTLTIQRTQQEDSAVYLCASRAGTGRRETQYFGPGTRLLVL.

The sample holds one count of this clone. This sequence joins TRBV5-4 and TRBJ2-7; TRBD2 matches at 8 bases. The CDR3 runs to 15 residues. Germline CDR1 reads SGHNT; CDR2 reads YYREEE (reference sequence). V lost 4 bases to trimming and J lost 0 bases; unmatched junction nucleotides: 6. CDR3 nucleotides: TGTGCCAGCAGCCGGGGGGGGCGTTCCTCCTACGAGCAGTACTTC. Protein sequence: CASSRGGRSSYEQYF.

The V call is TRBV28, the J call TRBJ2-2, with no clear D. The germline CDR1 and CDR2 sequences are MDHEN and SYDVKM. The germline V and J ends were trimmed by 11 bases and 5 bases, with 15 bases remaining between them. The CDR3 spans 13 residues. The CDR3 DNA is TGTGCCCACGGGCCCCCGCGGACCGGGGAGCTGTTTTTT. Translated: CAHGPPRTGELFF.

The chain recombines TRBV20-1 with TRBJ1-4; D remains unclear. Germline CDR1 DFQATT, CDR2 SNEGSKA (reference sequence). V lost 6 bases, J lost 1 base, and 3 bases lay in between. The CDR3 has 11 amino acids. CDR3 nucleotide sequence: TGCAGTGCCCTAACTAATGAAAAACTGTTTTTT. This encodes CSALTNEKLFF.

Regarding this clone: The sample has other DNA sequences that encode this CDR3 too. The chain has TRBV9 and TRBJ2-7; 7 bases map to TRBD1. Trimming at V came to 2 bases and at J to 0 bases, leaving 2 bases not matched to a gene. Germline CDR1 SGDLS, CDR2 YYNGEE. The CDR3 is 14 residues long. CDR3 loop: CASSVGDSSYEQYF. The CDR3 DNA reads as TGTGCCAGCAGCGTGGGGGACAGCTCCTACGAGCAGTACTTC.

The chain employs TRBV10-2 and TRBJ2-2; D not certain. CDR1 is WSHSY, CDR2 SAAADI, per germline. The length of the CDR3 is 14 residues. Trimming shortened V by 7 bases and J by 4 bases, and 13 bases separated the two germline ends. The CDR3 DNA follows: TGCGCCAGCAAAGTTACCGCAGGCACCGGGGAGCTGTTTTTT. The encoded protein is CASKVTAGTGELFF.